These T cell receptor beta chains were read from a single sample in a study of blood T cell repertoires in COVID-19. Sequenced by immunoSEQ multiplex PCR; TCRdb stores in-frame clones only, minus some. Of about 180,000 clones in the sample, 89% were seen once. The sequenced material came from peripheral blood. These receptors all stem from a young man who had recovered from COVID-19. Each CDR3 is given with its conserved first and last residue. The D gene is left open where the match is weak. Part of the rows lack a size; the others show once, few, many or a class for expanded clones.

v_gene,d_gene,abundance,j_gene,CDR3aa,CDR3nt
TRBV20-1,-,-,TRBJ2-1,CSAGPGQFF,TGCAGTGCCGGCCCGGGGCAGTTCTTC
TRBV30,TRBD2,-,TRBJ2-7,CAWRPLPGGSQQYF,TGTGCCTGGAGGCCACTTCCGGGAGGGTCCCAGCAGTACTTC
TRBV12-3/TRBV12-4,-,-,TRBJ1-1,CASTVAENTEAFF,TGTGCCAGCACCGTAGCGGAGAACACTGAAGCTTTCTTT
TRBV29-1,TRBD1,-,TRBJ1-1,CSVEDRVHTEAFF,TGCAGCGTCGAGGACAGGGTCCACACTGAAGCTTTCTTT
TRBV3-1/TRBV3-2,-,once,TRBJ2-7,CASSLKYEQYF,TGTGCCAGCAGCCTAAAATACGAGCAGTACTTC
TRBV19,TRBD1,-,TRBJ1-1,CASSWGTGGLGEAFF,TGTGCCAGTAGTTGGGGGACAGGGGGCTTGGGTGAAGCTTTCTTT
TRBV7-8,-,-,TRBJ1-4,CASSSGQATNEKLFF,TGTGCCAGCAGCTCCGGACAAGCAACTAATGAAAAACTGTTTTTT
TRBV12-3/TRBV12-4,-,-,TRBJ1-2,CASTRGFGYTF,TGTGCCTCAACGCGGGGGTTTGGCTACACCTTC
TRBV2,TRBD1,-,TRBJ2-5,CASSELEPLTGQGGETQYF,TGTGCCAGCAGTGAATTGGAGCCGCTGACCGGACAGGGGGGGGAGACCCAGTACTTC
TRBV5-6,TRBD1,-,TRBJ2-5,CASSRWDRQETQYF,TGTGCCAGCAGCCGATGGGACAGACAAGAGACCCAGTACTTC
TRBV7-2,-,-,TRBJ2-4,CASSYARSSMSGNIQYF,TGTGCCAGCAGCTATGCTCGATCCTCAATGAGTGGAAACATTCAGTACTTC
TRBV5-4,-,-,TRBJ1-1,CASSFLDGNTEAFF,TGTGCCAGCAGCTTCCTAGACGGTAACACTGAAGCTTTCTTT
TRBV6-6,-,once,TRBJ1-5,CASHPQGNQPQHF,TGTGCCAGCCACCCCCAGGGCAATCAGCCCCAGCATTTT
TRBV5-4,TRBD2,-,TRBJ2-7,CASSHPGLAGGYEQYF,TGTGCCAGCAGTCACCCGGGACTAGCGGGAGGGTACGAGCAGTACTTC
TRBV5-6,-,-,TRBJ2-2,CASSTARNTGELFF,TGTGCCAGCAGCACAGCAAGGAACACCGGGGAGCTGTTTTTT
TRBV9,-,-,TRBJ2-1,CASSVALEAYNEQFF,TGTGCCAGCAGCGTAGCGCTAGAAGCCTACAATGAGCAGTTCTTC
TRBV28,-,-,TRBJ2-1,CASSFETGWGEQFF,TGTGCCAGCAGTTTCGAAACAGGATGGGGTGAGCAGTTCTTC
TRBV10-1,TRBD1,-,TRBJ1-4,CASRGMTGSNEKLFF,TGCGCCAGCAGGGGGATGACAGGGTCTAATGAAAAACTGTTTTTT
TRBV3-1/TRBV3-2,-,-,TRBJ1-3,CASGTGSGNTIYF,TGTGCCAGCGGAACAGGGTCCGGAAACACCATATATTTT
TRBV5-1,-,-,TRBJ1-6,CASSSTGSNSPLHF,TGCGCCAGCAGCAGTACAGGGTCTAATTCACCCCTCCACTTT